The rows below give T cell receptor beta chains drawn from one sample of a study of blood T cell repertoires in COVID-19. This table comes from immunoSEQ multiplex PCR, and its TCRdb copy is limited to in-frame clones, with some not included. Of tens of thousands of clones listed, approximately 89% are singletons. The sequenced sample consisted of peripheral blood. All receptors come from a man aged 55 to 70 with active or convalescent COVID-19. The CDR3 runs from the conserved cysteine through the conserved F or W. A D gene is named only where the DNA matches it firmly. Clone size is not always given. Where it is, it says once, few, many or a class for expanded clones.

>TRBJ2-5|.|.|TRBV5-4
TGTGCCAGCAGCTTTCGTGGGACTTTGACGGAGACCCAGTACTTC
CASSFRGTLTETQYF
>TRBJ1-2|.|.|TRBV4-3
TGCGCCAGCAGCCAAGACCACAGGCTCTTTACCGGCTATGGCTACACCTTC
CASSQDHRLFTGYGYTF
>TRBJ2-1|.|TRBD2|TRBV7-2
TGTGCCAGCAGCTTAAGTCTGAGCGGGGGAGGTGAGCAGTTCTTC
CASSLSLSGGGEQFF
>TRBJ2-3|.|.|TRBV5-1
TGCGCCAGCAGCTTGAATGCGGGGGCCTACACAGATACGCAGTATTTT
CASSLNAGAYTDTQYF
>TRBJ2-3|.|.|TRBV20-1
TGCAGTGCTAGGTACACAGATACGCAGTATTTT
CSARYTDTQYF
>TRBJ1-1|few|.|TRBV2
TGTGCCAGCAGTGAAGGGGCAAACACTGAAGCTTTCTTT
CASSEGANTEAFF
>TRBJ1-1|.|.|TRBV2
TGTGCCAGCAGTGTGCAGGGGCCCTTCTCGAACACTGAAGCTTTCTTT
CASSVQGPFSNTEAFF
>TRBJ2-2|.|TRBD2|TRBV2
TGTGCCAGCAGTGCTAGCGGGGGGGCGGTGGAGCTGTTTTTT
CASSASGGAVELFF
>TRBJ1-5|.|TRBD1|TRBV11-1
TGTGCCAGCAGCCTCCACAGGGGTGATCAGCCCCAGCATTTT
CASSLHRGDQPQHF
>TRBJ1-4|.|TRBD1|TRBV7-9
TGTGCCAGCAGCTTGCAGGGGGCGGGCGGCACAACTAATGAAAAACTGTTTTTT
CASSLQGAGGTTNEKLFF
>TRBJ1-2|.|.|TRBV27
TGTGCCACCTCACCGGCAGGGAACTATGGCTACACCTTC
CATSPAGNYGYTF
>TRBJ1-4|.|.|TRBV3-1/TRBV3-2
TGTGCCAGCAGCCAAGGACCGGCGGGGGCTAATGAAAAACTGTTTTTT
CASSQGPAGANEKLFF
>TRBJ2-3|few|.|TRBV5-5
TGTGCCAGCAGCTTGGCTACTAACACAGATACGCAGTATTTT
CASSLATNTDTQYF
>TRBJ2-2|.|.|TRBV18
TGTGCCAGCTCACCTCCTAGGGGGGGAAAAAACACCGGGGAGCTGTTTTTT
CASSPPRGGKNTGELFF
>TRBJ2-7|few|.|TRBV7-2
TGTGCCAGCAGCTCAGGGGTTTTGGAGTACTTC
CASSSGVLEYF
>TRBJ1-2|.|.|TRBV5-1
TGCGCCAGCAGCTTGGATCAGGGAACTAACTATGGCTACACCTTC
CASSLDQGTNYGYTF
>TRBJ2-2|.|.|TRBV6-2/TRBV6-3
TGTGCCAGCAGTTCGCCCGGGGGAACCGGGGAGCTGTTTTTT
CASSSPGGTGELFF
>TRBJ2-5|.|TRBD2|TRBV27
TGTGCCAGCAGTACCACGTATAGCGGGGAGACCCAGTACTTC
CASSTTYSGETQYF
>TRBJ2-3|.|TRBD1|TRBV11-2
TGTGCCAGCAGCTCGAGGACAGGGCTTGAGACAGATACGCAGTATTTT
CASSSRTGLETDTQYF
>TRBJ2-2|few|.|TRBV27
TGTGCCAGCAGTTTGGGGGGAAATAACCGCGCCGGGGAGCTGTTTTTT
CASSLGGNNRAGELFF
>TRBJ2-7|once|.|TRBV9
TGTGCCAGCAGCAAGGTTGGGAGCTCCTACGAGCAGTACTTC
CASSKVGSSYEQYF
>TRBJ1-2|.|.|TRBV7-2
TGTGCCAGCAGCCCGCGAACTGAGCGCAGCTATGGCTACACCTTC
CASSPRTERSYGYTF
>TRBJ2-2|.|.|TRBV20-1
TGCAGTGCTAGACGGACCGGGGAGCTGTTTTTT
CSARRTGELFF
>TRBJ1-1|once|.|TRBV5-4
TGTGCCAGCAGTTATACAGAGAACACTGAAGCTTTCTTT
CASSYTENTEAFF
>TRBJ2-2|.|TRBD2|TRBV7-2
TGTGCCAGCAGCTCCAGGCTAGCGGGGGACAAGACCGGGGAGCTGTTTTTT
CASSSRLAGDKTGELFF
>TRBJ2-7|many|.|TRBV7-3
TGTGCCAGCAGCATCACAGGGTCGGGGGAGCAGTACTTC
CASSITGSGEQYF
>TRBJ2-7|.|TRBD1|TRBV5-4
TGTGCCAGCAGCTTGGAGGGGGCGGGCGAGCAGTACTTC
CASSLEGAGEQYF
>TRBJ1-6|.|TRBD1|TRBV24-1
TGTGCCACCAGTGATCCGGGGGGCAGACAGGGGGCTGGATCACCCCTCCACTTT
CATSDPGGRQGAGSPLHF
>TRBJ1-1|.|.|TRBV20-1
TGCAGTGCTAGGGCAGGGTACCCAGCTTTCTTT
CSARAGYPAFF
>TRBJ2-2|.|.|TRBV7-3
TGTGCCAGCAGCTTAACCTTGAACACCGGGGAGCTGTTTTTT
CASSLTLNTGELFF
>TRBJ2-3|.|TRBD2|TRBV18
TGTGCCAGCTCACCACCCACTAGCGGGGGGATAGATACGCAGTATTTT
CASSPPTSGGIDTQYF
>TRBJ1-2|.|.|TRBV10-2
TGCGCCAGCAGTGAGTCTGGTGGTGGCAGTAACTATGGCTACACCTTC
CASSESGGGSNYGYTF
>TRBJ1-2|once|.|TRBV5-1
TGCGCCAGCAGCTTGGATGGGGGAGGCTATGGCTACACCTTC
CASSLDGGGYGYTF
>TRBJ2-3|.|TRBD2|TRBV5-4
TGTGCCAGCAGCTTGGATCCAGCGGGGGGCACAGATACGCAGTATTTT
CASSLDPAGGTDTQYF
>TRBJ2-7|.|.|TRBV6-5
TGTGCCAGCGGAACAGGGCTCTCCTACGAGCAGTACTTC
CASGTGLSYEQYF
>TRBJ2-7|.|.|TRBV11-1
TGTGCCAGCAGCACCCTGGGGGGAGGCGACAGCTACGAGCAGTACTTC
CASSTLGGGDSYEQYF
>TRBJ1-5|.|TRBD1|TRBV24-1
TGTGCCACCAGTGATTCAGGGGGGTATCAGCCCCAGCATTTT
CATSDSGGYQPQHF
>TRBJ2-7|.|TRBD1|TRBV4-2
TGTGCCAGCAGCCAAGATTTGACAGGGATCCACGAGCAGTACTTC
CASSQDLTGIHEQYF